This T cell receptor (beta chain) was documented in a study of T-cell memory formation after mild COVID-19. Study details: The TCR clusters were mostly specific to one donor.

This clonotype has just a few counts. The CDR3 is 16 amino acids. Germline lookup yields CDR1 KGHSH and CDR2 LQKENI. Deletions cut 5 bases from V and 0 bases from J, with 13 bases between. TCRdb used MiXCR to reprocess the 5' RACE reads, holding one entry per CDR3 protein. This sample has about 180,000 distinct CDR3 sequences; about 18% occur once, and the top ten carry about 4%. The source of this sequence is a man aged 18 to 30 who had mild COVID-19 (a few samples of this study predate the infection). Cell type and time point are not known. The chain links TRBV18 to TRBJ1-4; D not resolved. Sequenced material: PBMCs or a T cell subset sorted from them (not recorded which). In DNA form, the CDR3 reads TGTGCCAGCTCAGCTCAGGAGGCGTCAACTAATGAAAAACTGTTTTTT. As protein: CASSAQEASTNEKLFF.